This entry describes one T cell receptor beta chain. This entry comes from a study of control samples from healthy donors and cancer patients. CDR1 is LNHDA, CDR2 SQIVND, per germline (reference sequence). The CDR3 covers 15 residues. V was shortened by 9 bases and J by 0 bases, with 15 bases between the two germline ends. Clones were read by immunoSEQ multiplex PCR, and TCRdb kept only the in-frame ones, dropping some. The table has more than 95,000 clones, 87% seen once; the top ten hold 2.5% to 3.5%. Sequencing was done on a sample of blood. This TCR was recovered from a man between 60 and 75 years old in good health. The V gene is TRBV19, the J gene TRBJ1-5; D is uncertain. DNA for the CDR3: TGTGCCAGCTCTGAGGGAGGGAGTAGCAATCAGCCCCAGCATTTT. Translation gives CASSEGGSSNQPQHF.